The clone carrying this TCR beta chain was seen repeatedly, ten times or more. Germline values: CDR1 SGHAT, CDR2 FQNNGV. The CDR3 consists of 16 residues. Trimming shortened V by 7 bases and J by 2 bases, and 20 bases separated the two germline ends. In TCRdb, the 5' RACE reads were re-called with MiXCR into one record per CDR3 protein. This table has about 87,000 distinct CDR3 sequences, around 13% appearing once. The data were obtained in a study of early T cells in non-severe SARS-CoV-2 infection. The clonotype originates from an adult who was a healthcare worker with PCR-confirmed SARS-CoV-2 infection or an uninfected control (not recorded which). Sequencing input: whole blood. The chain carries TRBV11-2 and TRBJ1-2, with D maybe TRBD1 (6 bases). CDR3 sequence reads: CASTERGAGENYGYTF. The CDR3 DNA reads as TGTGCCAGCACCGAGCGGGGGGCAGGAGAAAACTATGGCTACACCTTC.